These T cell receptor beta chains were read from a single sample in a study of blood T cell repertoires in COVID-19. Assay used: immunoSEQ multiplex PCR; TCRdb lists only in-frame clones, some missing. This sample has over 250,000 clones, with approximately 89% found just once. The sample consisted of PBMCs or T cells enriched from blood (not recorded which). The receptors come from a woman aged 55-75 years who had recovered from COVID-19. The conserved cysteine and the conserved F or W are not part of the CDR3 here. Where a row states a size, it is once, few, many or the class of an expanded clone; other rows omit it.

CDR3	V	J	size
ASSEGQGRSYNSPLH	TRBV9	TRBJ1-6	NA
ASSIWQYNEQF	TRBV19	TRBJ2-1	NA
SASFGLAGGYEQY	TRBV20-1	TRBJ2-7	NA
ASSPPDGAAYNEQF	TRBV18	TRBJ2-1	NA
ASSQVGDSRYQPQH	TRBV4-1	TRBJ1-5	NA
ASSRDVWDRGTEQY	TRBV11-2	TRBJ2-7	NA
ASSSITGVNQPQH	TRBV28	TRBJ1-5	NA
ASTTGEVVDEQF	TRBV2	TRBJ2-1	NA
ASSVAGTDTQY	TRBV5-1	TRBJ2-3	NA
ASRRTGGAYGYT	TRBV28	TRBJ1-2	NA
ASSVVVDEQY	TRBV9	TRBJ2-7	NA
ASSQERGQGYGYT	TRBV4-2	TRBJ1-2	NA
ASGKLAGGLTDTQY	TRBV27	TRBJ2-3	NA
ASSLWRGYSYEQF	TRBV27	TRBJ2-1	once
ASTRTPTSTNEKLF	TRBV19	TRBJ1-4	NA
ASSSGPGQINQPQH	TRBV28	TRBJ1-5	once
ASRPQRTGTNEKLF	TRBV7-2	TRBJ1-4	NA
ATSDPQGYGYT	TRBV24-1	TRBJ1-2	NA
ASSTGTDNQPQH	TRBV28	TRBJ1-5	NA
AISGAREGSNTEAF	TRBV10-3	TRBJ1-1	once
ASSLPTGATNYGYT	TRBV5-8	TRBJ1-2	NA
AWGPGGAANIQY	TRBV30	TRBJ2-4	NA
SVGSSGNTGELF	TRBV29-1	TRBJ2-2	NA
AISGTGVGNEQF	TRBV10-3	TRBJ2-1	NA
AISESTGSGANVLT	TRBV10-3	TRBJ2-6	NA
ASGVSTGAPTGAQY	TRBV12-5	TRBJ2-5	once
ASSGQGASSGNTIY	TRBV2	TRBJ1-3	NA
ASKRGRVDEQF	TRBV27	TRBJ2-1	NA
ASSRGGIMNTEAF	TRBV7-9	TRBJ1-1	NA
ASSLVPAYEQY	TRBV5-1	TRBJ2-7	NA
ASSRTSLRAYEQY	TRBV28	TRBJ2-7	NA
ASRHRTSGSGDTQY	TRBV11-1	TRBJ2-3	NA
ASARWNQPQH	TRBV28	TRBJ1-5	NA
ASSHRLVQETQY	TRBV18	TRBJ2-5	NA
ASSPLSPIYEQF	TRBV4-1	TRBJ2-1	NA
ASRGGIYTGELF	TRBV5-4	TRBJ2-2	NA
SVPGLAGGYEQY	TRBV29-1	TRBJ2-7	few
ASSKGRVDYGYT	TRBV19	TRBJ1-2	NA
ASSPTGWTEAF	TRBV10-1	TRBJ1-1	NA
ASSYDRGRTDTQY	TRBV5-4	TRBJ2-3	NA
ASSENGNEAF	TRBV2	TRBJ1-1	NA
ASTAEQSRKTQY	TRBV5-8	TRBJ2-5	NA
ASRSRDSRFSPLH	TRBV2	TRBJ1-6	NA
ASRSSGGSTDTQY	TRBV5-6	TRBJ2-3	NA
ASSEGLQGGEKLF	TRBV2	TRBJ1-4	NA
ASSPQQGDNQPQH	TRBV18	TRBJ1-5	NA
ASTRTAMNTEAF	TRBV10-2	TRBJ1-1	NA
ASSPDLGDGYT	TRBV18	TRBJ1-2	NA
ASSLGGTGGQPQH	TRBV7-6	TRBJ1-5	NA
ASSRLGYQETQY	TRBV28	TRBJ2-5	NA